This T cell receptor (beta chain) derives from a study of T cells in Graves' hyperthyroidism and ophthalmopathy. V gave up 6 bases and J gave up 3 bases; unmatched junction bases: 2. The germline V gene encodes CDR1 MNHNS and CDR2 SASEGT. The CDR3 runs 12 residues. This clonotype was recorded many times. No antigen is known for it. Uncontrolled infection, other autoimmune disease, pregnancy and lactation each barred patients from inclusion. From under 12 ml of fresh peripheral blood, PBMCs were isolated. Researchers took RNA transcripts and amplified the TCR beta CDR3 regions from them. Researchers ran a first-round RT-PCR on the TCR CDR3 using the HTBI primer set. TCRdb processed the multiplex PCR reads anew with MiXCR; each CDR3 protein has one entry. The sample records some 510,000 distinct CDR3 sequences, around 20% being singletons. General study findings and limits: In the blood, most expanded thyroid clonotypes above 0.001 appeared as well. The model identified upcoming ophthalmopathy a median about 6.5 months ahead of onset.

The rearrangement links TRBV6-1 to TRBJ2-7; 7 nucleotides line up with TRBD1. The receptor was isolated from a man younger than 30 with Graves' hyperthyroidism. The specimen sequenced was blood. CDR3 in DNA: TGTGCCAGCAGCCGACAGGGCTACGAGCAGTACTTC. Translated, it gives CASSRQGYEQYF.